One sample yielded the 30 T cell receptor beta chains listed below, sequenced in a study of technical replicates of blood from several donors. Repertoires were generated with immunoSEQ multiplex PCR, while TCRdb's copy carries only in-frame clones and drops some. This sample carries more than 9,500 clones, roughly 93% of them seen once, and the ten largest clones take 9.1%. Sequencing was carried out using PBMCs. These receptors all come from a human donor in good health.

The J gene is TRBJ2-7, the V gene TRBV6-5, with D hard to call. The germline V gene has CDR1 MNHEY and CDR2 SVGAGI. V was trimmed by 5 bases and J by 1 base, leaving 9 bases between them. The CDR3 is made up of 13 amino acids. The CDR3 spells CASSPQYSYEQYF. CDR3 nucleotides: TGTGCCAGCAGTCCACAGTATTCCTACGAGCAGTACTTC.

The chain links TRBV7-9 to TRBJ2-5; 7 bases are shared with TRBD2. The CDR3 loop spans 16 amino acids. The germline gives CDR1 SEHNR, CDR2 FQNEAQ (reference sequence). V shed 8 bases and J 3 bases; nucleotides not matched to a gene: 15. The CDR3 reads CASSPGGVVPEETQYF. CDR3 nucleotides: TGTGCCAGCTCCCCGGGAGGCGTCGTCCCCGAAGAGACCCAGTACTTC.

This chain connects TRBV7-8 to TRBJ1-5, with 7 bases that match TRBD1. CDR3 length: 13 amino acids. The trim removed 6 bases at V and 6 bases at J, leaving 5 bases unmatched. Germline loops: CDR1 SGHVS, CDR2 FQNEAQ. CDR3 coding DNA: TGTGCCAGCAGTCAGACAGGGACTCAGCCCCAGCATTTT. This gives the protein CASSQTGTQPQHF.

V gene TRBV29-1 combines with J gene TRBJ2-5; D may be TRBD2 (7 bases). V lost 2 bases, J lost 5 bases, and 12 bases lay in between. This CDR3 is 13 amino acids long. Germline CDR1 and CDR2: SQVTM and ANQGSEA. The CDR3 spells CSVEPRGAETQYF. CDR3 DNA sequence: TGCAGCGTTGAACCCCGGGGGGCGGAGACCCAGTACTTC.

This chain links TRBV5-1 with TRBJ2-5, with a tentative D call TRBD2 (5 bases). Germline CDR1 reads SGHRS; CDR2 reads YFSETQ. V shed 4 bases and J shed 5 bases, with 21 bases lying between them. CDR3 length: 16 residues. CDR3: CASSELSSGLGETQYF. The CDR3 coding sequence is TGCGCCAGCAGCGAACTTTCCAGCGGACTGGGGGAGACCCAGTACTTC. The variable domain in full, completed from reference TRBV5-1 and TRBJ2-5, reads KAGVTQTPRYLIKTRGQQVTLSCSPISGHRSVSWYQQTPGQGLQFLFEYFSETQRNKGNFPGRFSGRQFSNSRSEMNVSTLELGDSALYLCASSELSSGLGETQYFGPGTRLLVL.

The CDR3 spells CASSFTGTDQPQHF. CDR3 sequence (DNA): TGCGCCAGCAGCTTTACAGGGACAGACCAGCCCCAGCATTTT. This chain joins TRBV5-1 and TRBJ1-5; TRBD1 matches at 7 bases. The V segment lost 2 bases and the J segment 7 bases; nucleotides outside the gene matches: 6. Germline CDR1 is SGHRS and CDR2 is YFSETQ. CDR3 length: 14 amino acids.

The CDR3 region is CASIHRDQAFF. CDR3 nucleotides: TGTGCCAGCATCCACAGGGACCAAGCTTTCTTT. The chain is built from TRBV28 and TRBJ1-1; a weak D match, TRBD1 (6 bases). V was pared by 7 bases and J by 9 bases, with 12 bases between. Germline CDR1 is MDHEN and CDR2 is SYDVKM. The CDR3 contains 11 residues.

V is TRBV4-2 and J is TRBJ2-1, with TRBD2 matching 9 bases. Germline lookup yields CDR1 LGHNA and CDR2 YNFKEQ. The J segment lost 10 bases and the V segment lost 1 base, leaving 23 bases of the junction unmatched. CDR3 size: 20 residues. The CDR3 spells CASSQAKGGGRLAVRPEQFF. In DNA form, the CDR3 reads TGTGCCAGCAGCCAAGCAAAGGGAGGAGGTCGACTAGCGGTTCGGCCGGAGCAGTTCTTC.

V gene TRBV29-1 combines with J gene TRBJ2-1; 7 bases are a match to TRBD2. CDR1 and CDR2 from the germline V gene are SQVTM and ANQGSEA. The V and J ends lost 5 bases and 4 bases, in that order; junction bases with no gene match: 11. CDR3 length: 15 amino acids. The CDR3 sequence is CSVFPPTSLYNEQFF. CDR3 nucleotide sequence: TGCAGCGTTTTTCCGCCGACTAGCCTATACAATGAGCAGTTCTTC.

The V and J genes are TRBV19 and TRBJ2-3, with D possibly being TRBD2 (6 bases). This CDR3 spans 13 amino acids. Germline lookup yields CDR1 LNHDA and CDR2 SQIVND (reference sequence). Trimming pared 5 bases from V and 5 bases from J, leaving 11 bases between. CDR3 nucleotide sequence: TGTGCCAGTAGTGAGGAGGGGCGAGATACGCAGTATTTT. Encoded protein: CASSEEGRDTQYF.

The rearrangement links TRBV29-1 to TRBJ2-7; a weak D match, TRBD2 (6 bases). Deletions cut 4 bases from V and 4 bases from J, with 11 bases between. CDR1 SQVTM and CDR2 ANQGSEA come from the germline V gene. The CDR3 length is 12 residues. This CDR3 is CSVGGGAYEQYF. The CDR3 coding sequence is TGCAGCGTTGGGGGAGGTGCTTACGAGCAGTACTTC.

V gene TRBV4-1 combines with J gene TRBJ2-3; 7 nucleotides agree with TRBD1. The CDR3 sequence is 16 residues long. Germline CDR1 reads MGHRA; CDR2 reads YSYEKL. The V and J ends lost 1 base and 4 bases, in that order; junction bases with no gene match: 8. The CDR3 reads CASSQVVGGAADTQYF. In nucleotides, the CDR3 is TGCGCCAGCAGCCAAGTGGTAGGGGGCGCGGCAGATACGCAGTATTTT.

The gene calls are TRBV6-5 and TRBJ2-7, with D tentatively TRBD1 (5 bases). The CDR3 runs 15 residues. V was clipped by 6 bases and J by 3 bases, with 18 bases between them. CDR1 and CDR2 from the germline V gene are MNHEY and SVGAGI. The CDR3 nucleotides read TGTGCCAGCAGGGGTACAGGAATCGGTCACTACGAGCAGTACTTC. It is translated as CASRGTGIGHYEQYF.

The J gene is TRBJ1-4, the V gene TRBV7-8; 9 bases align to TRBD1. CDR3 length equals 14 residues. The germline gives CDR1 SGHVS, CDR2 FQNEAQ. With V trimmed by 3 bases and J by 7 bases, 3 bases remained unmatched. CDR3 in amino acids: CASSFGTGREKLFF. CDR3 bases: TGTGCCAGCAGCTTCGGGACAGGGCGTGAAAAACTGTTTTTT.

The genes are TRBV9 and TRBJ1-1; 11 nucleotides line up with TRBD1. Germline values: CDR1 SGDLS, CDR2 YYNGEE. The CDR3 length is 17 residues. V was pared by 2 bases and J by 2 bases, with 8 bases of the junction left unmatched. CDR3 sequence: CASSVTGTGGANTEAFF. CDR3 nucleotides: TGTGCCAGCAGCGTGACCGGGACAGGGGGAGCTAACACTGAAGCTTTCTTT.

The table lists this clone with a count of one. The chain carries TRBV10-3 and TRBJ1-3; D not resolved. Trimming took 4 bases from V and 0 from J, leaving 16 bases between them. The CDR3 totals 17 residues. Germline V CDR1 and CDR2: ENHRY, SYGVKD. The CDR3 nucleotides read TGTGCCATCAGTGCCCTAGCCCCGACACTCTCTGGAAACACCATATATTTT. Protein product: CAISALAPTLSGNTIYF.

The rearrangement links TRBV2 to TRBJ1-4, with TRBD1 identical over 8 bases. This CDR3 region has 15 residues. Germline V gene data show CDR1 as SNHLY and CDR2 as FYNNEI. The J segment lost 14 bases and the V segment lost 5 bases, leaving 16 bases of the junction unmatched. The CDR3 DNA follows: TGTGCCAGCAGTTTACCCGGGACAGGTTCTGAAGGGCTGTTTTTT. It codes for CASSLPGTGSEGLFF.

The rearrangement joins TRBV11-2 to TRBJ1-1; D call uncertain. V lost 5 bases and J 1 base, leaving 17 bases between the germline ends. The CDR3 covers 16 residues. Germline V lookup: CDR1 SGHAT, CDR2 FQNNGV. The CDR3 is CASSLLGGRRNTEAFF. Written as DNA, the CDR3 is TGTGCCAGCAGCCTTTTGGGAGGTAGGCGGAACACTGAAGCTTTCTTT.

The rearrangement links TRBV27 to TRBJ2-7; 10 bases match TRBD2. Germline values: CDR1 MNHEY, CDR2 SMNVEV (reference sequence). This CDR3 is built from 15 residues. V dropped 5 bases and J dropped 4; count of bases not matched to a gene: 8. The CDR3 sequence is CASSPFGTSAYEQYF. In nucleotides, the CDR3 is TGTGCCAGCAGTCCATTCGGGACTAGCGCTTACGAGCAGTACTTC.

The genes are TRBV2 and TRBJ2-1; TRBD2 might be the D (5 bases). This CDR3 has 13 amino acids. Germline CDR1 SNHLY, CDR2 FYNNEI. The V gene lost 8 bases and the J gene lost 5 bases, with 13 bases spanning the gap. The CDR3 nucleotides are TGTGCCAGCGGGAGAGACTGGAACAATGAGCAGTTCTTC. It is translated as CASGRDWNNEQFF.

The chain links TRBV12-2 to TRBJ2-1; the table's D call TRBD2 went unverified against the DNA. TRBV12-2 is annotated as a pseudogene. CDR3 length equals 18 residues. The CDR3 here is CASRQSSGRRPDDNEQFF. The CDR3 DNA sequence: TGTGCAAGTCGCCAAAGCAGCGGGAGGCGACCCGACGACAATGAGCAGTTCTTC.

V is TRBV5-5 and J is TRBJ2-3, with D perhaps TRBD2 (6 bases). Looked up from germline, CDR1 is SGHKS and CDR2 is YYEKEE (reference sequence). The CDR3 runs to 17 residues. Trimming shortened V by 4 bases and J by 3 bases, and 21 bases separated the two germline ends. The CDR3 coding sequence is TGTGCCAGCAGCCCCGTGGGGGGTTCAGGAGTTACAGATACGCAGTATTTT. Translated, it gives CASSPVGGSGVTDTQYF.

V and J are TRBV18 and TRBJ2-1; TRBD2 matches 9 bases. The CDR3 covers 15 residues. V shed 5 bases and J 2 bases; nucleotides not matched to a gene: 4. Germline V gene lookup returns CDR1 KGHSH and CDR2 LQKENI. CDR3 DNA sequence: TGTGCCAGCTCAGTTAGCGGGAGCACCTACAATGAGCAGTTCTTC. Translation gives CASSVSGSTYNEQFF.

The chain combines TRBV6-1 with TRBJ2-7; D might be TRBD2 (5 bases). V lost 7 bases to trimming and J lost 6 bases, with 22 bases between them. CDR1 is MNHNS and CDR2 is SASEGT in the germline V gene. This CDR3 comprises 15 residues. The CDR3 DNA is TGTGCCAGCACTCGACCGACCAGCGGTGGGTTCGAGCAGTACTTC. Translation: CASTRPTSGGFEQYF.

This clone was detected once. The CDR3 DNA sequence: TGTGCCAGCAGGGGGGGGACAGGGGCACCCTCTGGGGCCAACGTCCTGACTTTC. Translation: CASRGGTGAPSGANVLTF. V gene TRBV19 combines with J gene TRBJ2-6; TRBD1 aligns across 10 bases. CDR1 is LNHDA and CDR2 is SQIVND in the germline V gene (reference sequence). The junction had 11 bases not matched to a gene; V was cut back by 9 bases and J by 0 bases. This CDR3 is 18 amino acids long.

This clone was recorded only once. The J gene is TRBJ1-5, the V gene TRBV4-2; D not resolved. The V end lost 1 base, the J end lost 5 bases, and 12 bases lay between the germline ends. Germline lookup yields CDR1 LGHNA and CDR2 YNFKEQ. The CDR3 has 15 amino acids. DNA for the CDR3: TGTGCCAGCAGCCAAGGTCCCCTACCGCATCAGCCCCAGCATTTT. It encodes CASSQGPLPHQPQHF.

This clone appeared once. V and J are TRBV12-5 and TRBJ2-5, with 7 bases matching TRBD1. The trim removed 0 bases at V and 1 base at J, leaving 5 bases unmatched. Germline values: CDR1 LGHNT, CDR2 FRNRAP. The length of the CDR3 is 16 residues. The CDR3, as DNA: TGTGCTAGTGGTTTGGTACAGGGGACAGTCCAAGAGACCCAGTACTTC. It is translated as CASGLVQGTVQETQYF.

The chain combines TRBV4-2 with TRBJ2-1; 8 bases match TRBD2. In germline, CDR1 is LGHNA, CDR2 YNFKEQ. The CDR3 covers 14 residues. J was trimmed by 9 bases and V by 7 bases; bases with no gene match: 11. CDR3 in DNA: TGTGCCAGCACCTCCGGGAGCGGGAGTAGTGAGCAGTTCTTC. Encoded protein: CASTSGSGSSEQFF.

This rearrangement joins TRBV7-6 to TRBJ2-2; D gene uncertain. The CDR3 spans 13 residues. Germline V lookup: CDR1 SGHVS, CDR2 FNYEAQ. The V end lost 1 base, the J end lost 6 bases, and 6 bases lay between the germline ends. The CDR3 loop is CASSLDMAGELFF. The DNA for the CDR3 is TGTGCCAGCAGCTTAGACATGGCCGGGGAGCTGTTTTTT.

The J gene is TRBJ2-3, the V gene TRBV7-8; 7 nucleotides match TRBD1. J gave up 5 bases and V 3 bases, and 8 bases lay outside the gene matches. Germline values: CDR1 SGHVS, CDR2 FQNEAQ. The CDR3 loop spans 15 amino acids. CDR3 amino acids: CASSLEQGLRDTQYF. Written as DNA, the CDR3 is TGTGCCAGCAGCTTGGAACAGGGGTTGAGAGATACGCAGTATTTT.